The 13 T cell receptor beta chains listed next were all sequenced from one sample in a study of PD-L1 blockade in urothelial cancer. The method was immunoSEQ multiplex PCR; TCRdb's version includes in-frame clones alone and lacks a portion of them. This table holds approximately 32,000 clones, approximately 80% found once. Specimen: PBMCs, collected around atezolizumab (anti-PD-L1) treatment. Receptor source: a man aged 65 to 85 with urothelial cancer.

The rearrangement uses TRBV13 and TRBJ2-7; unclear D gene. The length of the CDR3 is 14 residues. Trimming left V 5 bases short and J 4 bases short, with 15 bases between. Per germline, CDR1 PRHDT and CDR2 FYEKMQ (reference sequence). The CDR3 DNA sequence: TGTGCCAGCAGCCCCCGGCAGGCTGCGTACGAGCAGTACTTC. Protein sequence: CASSPRQAAYEQYF.

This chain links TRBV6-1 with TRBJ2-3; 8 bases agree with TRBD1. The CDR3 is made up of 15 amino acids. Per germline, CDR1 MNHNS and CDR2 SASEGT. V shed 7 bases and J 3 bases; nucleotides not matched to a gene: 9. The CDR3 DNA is TGTGCCAGCATTACCGGACAGGGATGGACAGATACGCAGTATTTT. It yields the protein CASITGQGWTDTQYF.

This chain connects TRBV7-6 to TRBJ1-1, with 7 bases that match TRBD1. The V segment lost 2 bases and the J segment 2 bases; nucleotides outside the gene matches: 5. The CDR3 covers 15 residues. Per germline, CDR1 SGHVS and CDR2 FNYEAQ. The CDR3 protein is CASSLTGTENTEAFF. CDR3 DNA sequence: TGTGCCAGCAGCTTAACCGGGACAGAAAACACTGAAGCTTTCTTT.

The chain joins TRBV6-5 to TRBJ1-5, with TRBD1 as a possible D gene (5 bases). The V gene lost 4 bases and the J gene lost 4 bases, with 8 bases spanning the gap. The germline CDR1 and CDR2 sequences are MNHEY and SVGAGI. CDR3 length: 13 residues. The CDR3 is CASSLTENQPQHF. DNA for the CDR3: TGTGCCAGCAGTTTGACAGAGAATCAGCCCCAGCATTTT.

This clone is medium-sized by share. The CDR3 here is CASSTPGTLTEAFF. CDR3 DNA: TGTGCCAGCAGTACCCCCGGGACACTAACTGAAGCTTTCTTT. The chain uses TRBV27 and TRBJ1-1, with a tentative D call TRBD1 (6 bases). The CDR3 is 14 amino acids. Trimming left V 5 bases short and J 5 bases short, with 15 bases between. Germline lookup yields CDR1 MNHEY and CDR2 SMNVEV (reference sequence).

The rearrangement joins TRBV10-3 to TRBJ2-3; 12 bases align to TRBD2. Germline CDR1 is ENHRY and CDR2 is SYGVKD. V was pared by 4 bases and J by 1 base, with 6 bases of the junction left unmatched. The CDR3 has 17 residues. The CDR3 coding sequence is TGTGCCATCAGTGGGCTAGCGGGGGGGTTGCGCACAGATACGCAGTATTTT. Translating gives CAISGLAGGLRTDTQYF.

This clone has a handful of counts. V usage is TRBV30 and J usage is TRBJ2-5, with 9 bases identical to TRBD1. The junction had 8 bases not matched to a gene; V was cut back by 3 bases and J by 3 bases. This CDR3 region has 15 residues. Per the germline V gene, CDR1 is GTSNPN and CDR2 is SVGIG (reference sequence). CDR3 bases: TGTGCCTGGAGCCCCAAGGGGACAGGGAAAGAGACCCAGTACTTC. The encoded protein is CAWSPKGTGKETQYF. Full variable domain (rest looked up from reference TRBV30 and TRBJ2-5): SQTIHQWPATLVQPVGSPLSLECTVEGTSNPNLYWYRQAAGRGLQLLFYSVGIGQISSEVPQNLSASRPQDRQFILSSKKLLLSDSGFYLCAWSPKGTGKETQYFGPGTRLLVL.

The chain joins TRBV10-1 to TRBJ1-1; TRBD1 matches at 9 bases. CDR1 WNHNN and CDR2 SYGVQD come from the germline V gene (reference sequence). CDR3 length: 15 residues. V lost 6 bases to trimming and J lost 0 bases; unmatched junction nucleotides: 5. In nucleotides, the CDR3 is TGCGCCAGCAGGTTTGACAGGGGGATGAACACTGAAGCTTTCTTT. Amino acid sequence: CASRFDRGMNTEAFF.

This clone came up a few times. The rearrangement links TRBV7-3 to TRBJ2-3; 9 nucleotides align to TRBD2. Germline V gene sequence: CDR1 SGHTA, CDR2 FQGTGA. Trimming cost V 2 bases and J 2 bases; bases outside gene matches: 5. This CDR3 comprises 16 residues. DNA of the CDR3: TGTGCCAGCAGCTTATTAGCGGGGGACCCCACAGATACGCAGTATTTT. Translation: CASSLLAGDPTDTQYF.

The CDR3 region has the DNA TGCGCCAGCAGCCAAGCCTTACAGGGGGAGGCTTTAAGGCAGTACTTC. Protein: CASSQALQGEALRQYF. This chain links TRBV4-1 with TRBJ2-5; the match to TRBD1 covers 8 bases. Germline loops: CDR1 MGHRA, CDR2 YSYEKL. With V trimmed by 1 base and J by 11 bases, 15 bases remained unmatched. This CDR3 spans 16 amino acids.

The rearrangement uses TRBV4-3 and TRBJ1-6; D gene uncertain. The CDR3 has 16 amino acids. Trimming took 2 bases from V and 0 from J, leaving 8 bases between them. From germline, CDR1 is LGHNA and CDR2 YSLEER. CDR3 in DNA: TGCGCCAGCAGCCAAAGAAGGAGCTCCTATAATTCACCCCTCCACTTT. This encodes CASSQRRSSYNSPLHF.

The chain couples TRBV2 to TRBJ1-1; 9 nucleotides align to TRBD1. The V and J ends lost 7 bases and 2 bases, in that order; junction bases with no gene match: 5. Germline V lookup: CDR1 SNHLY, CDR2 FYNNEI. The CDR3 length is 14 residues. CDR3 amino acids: CASTVDRGNTEAFF. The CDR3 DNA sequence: TGTGCCAGCACCGTGGACAGGGGAAACACTGAAGCTTTCTTT.

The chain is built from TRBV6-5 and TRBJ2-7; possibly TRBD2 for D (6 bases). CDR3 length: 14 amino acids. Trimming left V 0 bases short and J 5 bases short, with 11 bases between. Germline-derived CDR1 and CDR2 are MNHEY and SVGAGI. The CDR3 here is CASSYSRGRDEQYF. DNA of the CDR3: TGTGCCAGCAGTTACTCACGGGGGAGAGACGAGCAGTACTTC.